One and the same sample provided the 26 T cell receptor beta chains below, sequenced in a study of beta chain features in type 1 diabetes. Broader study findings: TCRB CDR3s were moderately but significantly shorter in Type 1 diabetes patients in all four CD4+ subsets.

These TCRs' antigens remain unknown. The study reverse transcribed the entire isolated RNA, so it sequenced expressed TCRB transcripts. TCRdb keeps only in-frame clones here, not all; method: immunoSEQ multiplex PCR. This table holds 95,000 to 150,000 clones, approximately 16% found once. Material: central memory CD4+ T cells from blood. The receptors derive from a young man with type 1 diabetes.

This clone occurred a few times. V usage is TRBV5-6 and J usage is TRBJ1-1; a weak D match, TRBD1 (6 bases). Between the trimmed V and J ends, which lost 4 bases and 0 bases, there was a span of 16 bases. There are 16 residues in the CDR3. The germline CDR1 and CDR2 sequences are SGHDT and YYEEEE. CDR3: CASSLPPGQMNTEAFF. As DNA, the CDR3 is TGTGCCAGCAGCCTTCCTCCGGGACAAATGAACACTGAAGCTTTCTTT.

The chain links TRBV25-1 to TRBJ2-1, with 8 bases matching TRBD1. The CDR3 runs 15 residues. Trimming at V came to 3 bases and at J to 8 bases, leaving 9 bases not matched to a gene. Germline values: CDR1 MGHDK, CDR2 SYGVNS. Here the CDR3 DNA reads TGTGCCAGCAGTGACAGGACAGGGAATGCGGATGAGCAGTTCTTC. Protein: CASSDRTGNADEQFF.

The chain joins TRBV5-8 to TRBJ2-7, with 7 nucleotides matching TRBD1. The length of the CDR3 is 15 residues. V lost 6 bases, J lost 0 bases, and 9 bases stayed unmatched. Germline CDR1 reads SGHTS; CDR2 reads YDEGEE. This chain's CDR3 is CASTTGTDYSYEQYF. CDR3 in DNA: TGTGCCAGCACCACCGGGACAGACTACTCCTACGAGCAGTACTTC.

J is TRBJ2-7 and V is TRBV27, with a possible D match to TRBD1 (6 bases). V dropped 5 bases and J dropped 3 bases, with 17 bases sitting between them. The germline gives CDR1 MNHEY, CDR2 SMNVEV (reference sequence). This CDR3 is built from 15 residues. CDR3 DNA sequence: TGTGCCAGCAGTGCAGACAGGAAGTTATTCTACGAGCAGTACTTC. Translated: CASSADRKLFYEQYF.

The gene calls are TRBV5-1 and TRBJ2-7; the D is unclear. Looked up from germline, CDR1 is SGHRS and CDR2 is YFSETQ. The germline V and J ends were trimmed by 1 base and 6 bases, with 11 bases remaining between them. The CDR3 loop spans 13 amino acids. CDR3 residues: CASSLIMAGEQYF. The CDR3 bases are TGCGCCAGCAGCTTGATAATGGCAGGCGAGCAGTACTTC.

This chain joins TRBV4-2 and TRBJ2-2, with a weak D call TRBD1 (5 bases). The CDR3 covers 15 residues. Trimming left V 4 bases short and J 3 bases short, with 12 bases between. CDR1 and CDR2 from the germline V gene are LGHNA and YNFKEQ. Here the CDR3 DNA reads TGTGCCAGCAGCCTCAATTCAGGGCACACCGGGGAGCTGTTTTTT. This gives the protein CASSLNSGHTGELFF.

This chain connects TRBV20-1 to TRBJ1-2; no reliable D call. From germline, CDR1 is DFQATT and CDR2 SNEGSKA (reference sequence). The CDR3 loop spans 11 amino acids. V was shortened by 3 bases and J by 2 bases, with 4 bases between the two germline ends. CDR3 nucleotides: TGCAGTGCTAGGGCCAACTATGGCTACACCTTC. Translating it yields CSARANYGYTF.

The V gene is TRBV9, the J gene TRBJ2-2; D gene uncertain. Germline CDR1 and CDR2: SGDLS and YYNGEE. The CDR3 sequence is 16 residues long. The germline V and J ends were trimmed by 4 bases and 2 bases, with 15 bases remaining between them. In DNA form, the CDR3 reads TGTGCCAGCAGCCGCTATCCGGAACAAAACACCGGGGAGCTGTTTTTT. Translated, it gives CASSRYPEQNTGELFF.

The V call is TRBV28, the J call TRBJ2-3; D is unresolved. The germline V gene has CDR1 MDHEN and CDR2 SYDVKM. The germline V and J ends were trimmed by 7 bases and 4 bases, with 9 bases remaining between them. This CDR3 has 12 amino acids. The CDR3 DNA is TGTGCCAGCAACCTCAAGGCAGATACGCAGTATTTT. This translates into CASNLKADTQYF.

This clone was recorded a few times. The CDR3 sequence is CASSIPDLARSDTQYF. CDR3 nucleotide sequence: TGCGCCAGCAGCATTCCAGACCTAGCGAGATCAGATACGCAGTATTTT. This chain uses TRBV5-1 with TRBJ2-3; tentatively, D is TRBD2 (6 bases). CDR1 and CDR2 (germline): SGHRS, YFSETQ. The CDR3 has 16 residues. The V and J ends lost 4 bases and 4 bases respectively, with 19 bases between them.

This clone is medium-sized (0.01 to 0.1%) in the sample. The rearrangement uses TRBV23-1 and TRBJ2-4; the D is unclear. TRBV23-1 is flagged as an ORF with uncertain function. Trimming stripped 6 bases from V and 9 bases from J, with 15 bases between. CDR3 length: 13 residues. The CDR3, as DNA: TGCGCCAGCAGAGATAGTCCAGCGCGCATTCAGTACTTC. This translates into CASRDSPARIQYF.

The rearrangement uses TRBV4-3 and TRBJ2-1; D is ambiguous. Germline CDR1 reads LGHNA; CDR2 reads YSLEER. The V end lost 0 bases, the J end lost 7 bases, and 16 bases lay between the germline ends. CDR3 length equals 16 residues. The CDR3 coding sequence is TGCGCCAGCAGCCAAGAAGCCACAGAGAAAGGGAATGAGCAGTTCTTC. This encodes CASSQEATEKGNEQFF.

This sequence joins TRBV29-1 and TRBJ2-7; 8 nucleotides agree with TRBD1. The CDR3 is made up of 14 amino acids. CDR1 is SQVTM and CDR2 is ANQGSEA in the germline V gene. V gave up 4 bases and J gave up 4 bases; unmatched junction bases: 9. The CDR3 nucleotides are TGCAGCGTTGGAGATACAGGGGGGAGTTACGAGCAGTACTTC. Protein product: CSVGDTGGSYEQYF.

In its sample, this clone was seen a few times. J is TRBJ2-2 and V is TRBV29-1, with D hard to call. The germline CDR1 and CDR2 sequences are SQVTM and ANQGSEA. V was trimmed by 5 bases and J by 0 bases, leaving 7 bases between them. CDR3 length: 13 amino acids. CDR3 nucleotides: TGCAGCGTTTGGCATACGAACACCGGGGAGCTGTTTTTT. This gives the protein CSVWHTNTGELFF.

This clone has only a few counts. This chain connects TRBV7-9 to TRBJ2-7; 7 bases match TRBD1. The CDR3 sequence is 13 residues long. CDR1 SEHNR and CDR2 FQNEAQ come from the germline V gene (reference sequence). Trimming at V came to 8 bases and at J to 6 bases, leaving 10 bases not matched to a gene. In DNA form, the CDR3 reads TGTGCCAGCCGCTCGTACGCAGGGGGCGAGCAGTACTTC. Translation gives CASRSYAGGEQYF.

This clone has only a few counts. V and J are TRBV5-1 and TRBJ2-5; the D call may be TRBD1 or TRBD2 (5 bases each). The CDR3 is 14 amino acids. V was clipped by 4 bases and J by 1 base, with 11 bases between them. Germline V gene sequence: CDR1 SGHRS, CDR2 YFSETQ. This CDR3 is CASSRDRSQETQYF. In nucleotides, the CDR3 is TGCGCCAGCAGCCGGGACCGGAGCCAAGAGACCCAGTACTTC.

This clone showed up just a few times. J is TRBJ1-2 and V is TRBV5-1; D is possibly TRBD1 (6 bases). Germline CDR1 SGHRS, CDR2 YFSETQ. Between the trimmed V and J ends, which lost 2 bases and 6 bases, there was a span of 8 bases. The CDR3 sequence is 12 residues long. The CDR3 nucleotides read TGCGCCAGCAGCTTTCCAGGGGATGGCTACACCTTC. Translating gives CASSFPGDGYTF.

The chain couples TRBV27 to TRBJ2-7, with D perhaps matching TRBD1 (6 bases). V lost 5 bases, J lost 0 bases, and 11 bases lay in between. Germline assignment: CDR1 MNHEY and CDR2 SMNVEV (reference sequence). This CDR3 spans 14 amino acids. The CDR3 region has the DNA TGTGCCAGCAGTCGCGGACAGCACTCCTACGAGCAGTACTTC. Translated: CASSRGQHSYEQYF.

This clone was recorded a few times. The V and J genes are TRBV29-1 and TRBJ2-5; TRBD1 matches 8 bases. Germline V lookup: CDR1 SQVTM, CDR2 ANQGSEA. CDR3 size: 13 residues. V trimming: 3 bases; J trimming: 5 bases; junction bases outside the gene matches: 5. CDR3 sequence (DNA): TGCAGCGTTGAGCAGGGGGCTGGGGAGACCCAGTACTTC. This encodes CSVEQGAGETQYF.

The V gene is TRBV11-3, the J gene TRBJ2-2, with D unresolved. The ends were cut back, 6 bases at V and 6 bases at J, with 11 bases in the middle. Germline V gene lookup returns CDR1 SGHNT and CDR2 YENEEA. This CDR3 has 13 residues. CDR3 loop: CASSPNEAGELFF. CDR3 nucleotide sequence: TGTGCCAGCAGTCCTAATGAGGCCGGGGAGCTGTTTTTT.

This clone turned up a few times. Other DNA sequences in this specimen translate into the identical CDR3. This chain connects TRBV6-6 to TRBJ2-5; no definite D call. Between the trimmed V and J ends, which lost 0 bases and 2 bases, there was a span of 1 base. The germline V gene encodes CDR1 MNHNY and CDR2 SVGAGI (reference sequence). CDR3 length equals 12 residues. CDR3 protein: CASSYSQETQYF. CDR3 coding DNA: TGTGCCAGCAGTTACTCTCAAGAGACCCAGTACTTC.

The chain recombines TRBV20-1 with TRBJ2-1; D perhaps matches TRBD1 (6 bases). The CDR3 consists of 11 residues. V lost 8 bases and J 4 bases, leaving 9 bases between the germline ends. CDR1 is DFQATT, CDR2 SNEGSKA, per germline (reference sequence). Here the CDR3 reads CSSTGYNEQFF. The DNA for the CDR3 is TGCAGTTCTACAGGGTACAATGAGCAGTTCTTC.

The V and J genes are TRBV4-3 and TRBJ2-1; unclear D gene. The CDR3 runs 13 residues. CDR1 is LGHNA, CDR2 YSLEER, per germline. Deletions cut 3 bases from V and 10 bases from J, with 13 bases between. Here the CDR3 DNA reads TGCGCCAGCAGCCACCTTGGACGGCTAGAGCAGTTCTTC. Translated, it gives CASSHLGRLEQFF.

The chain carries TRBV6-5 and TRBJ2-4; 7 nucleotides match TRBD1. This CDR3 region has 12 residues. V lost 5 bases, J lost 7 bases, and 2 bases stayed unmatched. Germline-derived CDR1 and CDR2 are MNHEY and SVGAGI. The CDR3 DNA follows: TGTGCCAGCAGTGAACAGGGGAACATTCAGTACTTC. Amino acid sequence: CASSEQGNIQYF.

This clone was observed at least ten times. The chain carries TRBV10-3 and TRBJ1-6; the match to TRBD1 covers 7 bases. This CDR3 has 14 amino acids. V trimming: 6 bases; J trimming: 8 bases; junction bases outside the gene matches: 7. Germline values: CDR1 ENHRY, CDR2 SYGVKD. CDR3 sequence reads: CAIRQGGRDSPLHF. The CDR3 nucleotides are TGTGCCATCAGACAAGGGGGCCGTGATTCACCCCTCCACTTT.

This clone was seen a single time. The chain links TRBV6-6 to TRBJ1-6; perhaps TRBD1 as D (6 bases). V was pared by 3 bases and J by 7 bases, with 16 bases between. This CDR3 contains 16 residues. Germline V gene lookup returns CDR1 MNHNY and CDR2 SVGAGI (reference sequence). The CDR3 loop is CASSYVSTGLNSPLHF. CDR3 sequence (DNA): TGTGCCAGCAGTTATGTTAGTACAGGGCTCAATTCACCCCTCCACTTT.